The source of this T cell receptor beta chain is a study of cytomegalovirus exposure and HLA in healthy donors. Findings of the study overall: The majority of TCR sequences were rare, yet some public TCRs appeared in many donors. There were some V segments, including TRBV6-2 and TRBV6-3, excluded as indistinguishable. The likely explanation for a cluster of highly shared sequence variants was sequencing artifact. The authors enumerated 150 to 200 TCR beta chains as linked to cytomegalovirus.

PCR amplification relied on 60 Vbeta primers (plus 13 Jbeta primers). Only in-frame clones appear in the TCRdb table, and some are missing; sequencing was by immunoSEQ multiplex PCR. The table records more than 95,000 clones, 69% of them present only once. The junction had 14 bases not matched to a gene; V was cut back by 5 bases and J by 3 bases. The CDR3 is made up of 17 amino acids. Germline CDR1 is SGHNT and CDR2 is YENEEA. As to this clone: Its specificity is not known.

This chain uses TRBV11-3 with TRBJ2-5, with 8 bases lining up with TRBD2. This receptor was identified in a man aged 25 to 40 in good health and CMV-seronegative. The material sequenced was PBMCs. The DNA of the CDR3 is TGTGCCAGCAGCCTCTGGTCCGGGACTAGGAGGAAAGAGACCCAGTACTTC. This translates into CASSLWSGTRRKETQYF.